This paragraph covers one T cell receptor (beta chain) sequence. Antigen specificity is unknown. These data belong to a study of shared clonotypes between healthy human individuals. On the study more broadly: Serving as donors were two women and three men, whose ages spanned 18 to 49. Points from the study as a whole: Memory subsets generally showed lower estimated richness than naive subsets.

TCRdb's copy holds only in-frame clones and misses some; the assay was immunoSEQ multiplex PCR. The data hold about 2.2 million clones, with about 93% observed a single time. Naive CD8 isolation took CD45RO-negative cells positively selected for CCR7 and excluded terminally differentiated effector memory CD45RA+ cells. The CDR3 is 12 amino acids. V was trimmed by 8 bases and J by 4 bases, leaving 15 bases between them. The V gene's germline CDR1 is GTSNPN and CDR2 SVGIG (reference sequence). The sample comprised naive CD8+ T cells from PBMCs. This clonotype was obtained from a man aged 18 to 29 in good health. Some clones in this sample may be carry-over from other donors' samples. V gene TRBV30 combines with J gene TRBJ2-7, with D possibly matching TRBD2 (6 bases). The CDR3 DNA is TGTGCCGTAGACGGGGACTTATACGAGCAGTACTTC. This codes for CAVDGDLYEQYF. The full variable domain, rest sourced from reference TRBV30 and TRBJ2-7, is SQTIHQWPATLVQPVGSPLSLECTVEGTSNPNLYWYRQAAGRGLQLLFYSVGIGQISSEVPQNLSASRPQDRQFILSSKKLLLSDSGFYLCAVDGDLYEQYFGPGTRLTVT.